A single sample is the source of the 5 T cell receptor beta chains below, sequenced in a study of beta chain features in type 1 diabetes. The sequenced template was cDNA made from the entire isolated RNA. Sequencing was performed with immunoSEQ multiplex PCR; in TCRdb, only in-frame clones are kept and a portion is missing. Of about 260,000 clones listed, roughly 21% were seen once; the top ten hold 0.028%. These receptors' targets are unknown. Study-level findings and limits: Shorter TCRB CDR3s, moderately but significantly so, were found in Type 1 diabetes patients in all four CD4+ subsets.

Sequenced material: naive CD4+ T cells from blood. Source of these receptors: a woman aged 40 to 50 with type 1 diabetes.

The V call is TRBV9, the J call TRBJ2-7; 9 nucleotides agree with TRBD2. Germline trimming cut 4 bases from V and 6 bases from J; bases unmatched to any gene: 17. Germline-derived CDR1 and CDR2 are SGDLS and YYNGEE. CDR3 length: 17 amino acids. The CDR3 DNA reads TGTGCCAGCAGCCCCAGGAGTAGCGGGAGTGGGTTCGCCGAGCAGTACTTC. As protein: CASSPRSSGSGFAEQYF.

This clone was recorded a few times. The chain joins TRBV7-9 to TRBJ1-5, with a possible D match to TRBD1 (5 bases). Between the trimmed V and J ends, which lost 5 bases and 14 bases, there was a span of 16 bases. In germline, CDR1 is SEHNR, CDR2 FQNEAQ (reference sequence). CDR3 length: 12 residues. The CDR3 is CASSNSYRQEHF. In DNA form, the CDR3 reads TGTGCCAGCAGCAACTCGTACAGGCAGGAGCATTTT. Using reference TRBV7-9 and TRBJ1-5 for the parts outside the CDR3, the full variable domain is DTGVSQNPRHKITKRGQNVTFRCDPISEHNRLYWYRQTLGQGPEFLTYFQNEAQLEKSRLLSDRFSAERPKGSFSTLEIQRTEQGDSAMYLCASSNSYRQEHFGDGTRLSIL.

For the CDR3, the DNA is TGTGCCAGCAGCGTTTCGGGACTAGCGGGAGATGAGCAGTTCTTC. Encoded protein: CASSVSGLAGDEQFF. This chain joins TRBV9 and TRBJ2-1; 14 bases are shared with TRBD2. V lost 2 bases, J lost 8 bases, and 3 bases stayed unmatched. Germline CDR1 reads SGDLS; CDR2 reads YYNGEE. The CDR3 extends over 15 amino acids. Filled out from reference TRBV9 and TRBJ2-1, the complete variable domain reads DSGVTQTPKHLITATGQRVTLRCSPRSGDLSVYWYQQSLDQGLQFLIQYYNGEERAKGNILERFSAQQFPDLHSELNLSSLELGDSALYFCASSVSGLAGDEQFFGPGTRLTVL.

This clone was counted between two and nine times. The CDR3 coding sequence is TGTGCCACCTCCGTCCACTCGGGGAAGGATGAGCAGTTCTTC. This translates into CATSVHSGKDEQFF. The rearrangement joins TRBV28 to TRBJ2-1, with a possible D match to TRBD2 (5 bases). V lost 10 bases, J lost 8 bases, and 21 bases lay in between. Germline CDR1 MDHEN, CDR2 SYDVKM. The length of the CDR3 is 14 residues.

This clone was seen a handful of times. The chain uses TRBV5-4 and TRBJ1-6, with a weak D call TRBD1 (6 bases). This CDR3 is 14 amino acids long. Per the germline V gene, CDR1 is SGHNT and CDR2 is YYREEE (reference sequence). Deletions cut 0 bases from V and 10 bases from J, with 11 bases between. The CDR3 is CASSLEQGRSPLHF. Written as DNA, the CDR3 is TGTGCCAGCAGCTTGGAGCAGGGGAGATCACCCCTCCACTTT.